A selection of T cell receptor beta chains follows, all from one sample in a study of PD-1 blockade in classical Hodgkin lymphoma. Assay: immunoSEQ multiplex PCR; the TCRdb copy retains only in-frame clones and omits some. The table includes around 43,000 clones, over 75% detected once. The specimen comprised peripheral blood mononuclear cells (PBMCs), sampled at baseline. These receptors originate from a human donor with classical Hodgkin lymphoma. Each CDR3 is given with its conserved first and last residue. The D gene is left open where the match is weak. Rows may omit the clone size; those that give it use once, few, many or a size class.

abundance: once
j_gene: TRBJ2-3
v_gene: TRBV11-1
d_gene: NA
CDR3aa: CASGRGAADTQYF
CDR3nt: TGTGCCAGCGGAAGGGGGGCGGCAGATACGCAGTATTTT

abundance: NA
j_gene: TRBJ2-5
v_gene: TRBV7-9
d_gene: TRBD1
CDR3aa: CASTRTGGDETQYF
CDR3nt: TGTGCCAGCACCAGGACAGGGGGCGACGAGACCCAGTACTTC

abundance: NA
j_gene: TRBJ2-4
v_gene: TRBV4-3
d_gene: TRBD2
CDR3aa: CASSQELSGGNIQYF
CDR3nt: TGCGCCAGCAGCCAAGAACTGTCGGGGGGGAACATTCAGTACTTC

abundance: NA
j_gene: TRBJ2-3
v_gene: TRBV5-1
d_gene: TRBD2
CDR3aa: CASSPVGRADTQYF
CDR3nt: TGCGCCAGCAGCCCGGTAGGGAGGGCAGATACGCAGTATTTT

abundance: NA
j_gene: TRBJ2-3
v_gene: TRBV5-1
d_gene: NA
CDR3aa: CASSLAFVDTQYF
CDR3nt: TGCGCCAGCAGCTTGGCCTTCGTCGATACGCAGTATTTT

abundance: once
j_gene: TRBJ1-4
v_gene: TRBV7-8
d_gene: NA
CDR3aa: CASSLVSGTNEKLFF
CDR3nt: TGTGCCAGCAGCTTAGTTTCGGGCACTAATGAAAAACTGTTTTTT

abundance: NA
j_gene: TRBJ1-1
v_gene: TRBV9
d_gene: NA
CDR3aa: CASSVLGHLNTEAFF
CDR3nt: TGTGCCAGCAGCGTTCTAGGACACCTGAACACTGAAGCTTTCTTT

abundance: NA
j_gene: TRBJ2-1
v_gene: TRBV9
d_gene: NA
CDR3aa: CASSVVGGRRDEQFF
CDR3nt: TGTGCCAGCAGCGTAGTGGGGGGCCGAAGAGATGAGCAGTTCTTC

abundance: NA
j_gene: TRBJ1-5
v_gene: TRBV19
d_gene: TRBD1
CDR3aa: CASTPGQNSNQPQHF
CDR3nt: TGTGCCAGTACCCCGGGACAGAATAGCAATCAGCCCCAGCATTTT

abundance: few
j_gene: TRBJ2-1
v_gene: TRBV29-1
d_gene: TRBD1
CDR3aa: CSVTTGSSYNEQFF
CDR3nt: TGCAGCGTGACGACAGGGAGCTCCTACAATGAGCAGTTCTTC

abundance: NA
j_gene: TRBJ2-3
v_gene: TRBV7-9
d_gene: TRBD2
CDR3aa: CASSLTSGGPDTQYF
CDR3nt: TGTGCCAGCAGCTTAACTAGCGGGGGTCCAGATACGCAGTATTTT

abundance: NA
j_gene: TRBJ1-1
v_gene: TRBV18
d_gene: NA
CDR3aa: CASSDQRNTEAFF
CDR3nt: TGTGCCAGCTCCGACCAGAGAAACACTGAAGCTTTCTTT

abundance: NA
j_gene: TRBJ1-2
v_gene: TRBV6-5
d_gene: NA
CDR3aa: CASSYSKDGYTF
CDR3nt: TGTGCCAGCAGTTACTCGAAGGATGGCTACACCTTC

abundance: once
j_gene: TRBJ2-7
v_gene: TRBV11-2
d_gene: TRBD1
CDR3aa: CASSSKTGGNEQYF
CDR3nt: TGTGCCAGCAGCTCCAAAACAGGGGGCAACGAGCAGTACTTC